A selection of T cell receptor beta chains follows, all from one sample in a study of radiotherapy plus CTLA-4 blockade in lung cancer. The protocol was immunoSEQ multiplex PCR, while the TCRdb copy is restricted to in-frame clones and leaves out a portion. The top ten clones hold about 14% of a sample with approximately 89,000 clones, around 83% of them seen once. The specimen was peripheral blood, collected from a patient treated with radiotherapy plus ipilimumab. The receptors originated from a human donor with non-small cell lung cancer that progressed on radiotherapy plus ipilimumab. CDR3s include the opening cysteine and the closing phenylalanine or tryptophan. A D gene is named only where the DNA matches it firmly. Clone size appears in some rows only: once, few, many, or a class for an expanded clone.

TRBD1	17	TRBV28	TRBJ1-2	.	CASRGEDRPEGYYGYTF	TGTGCCAGCAGGGGGGAGGACAGGCCCGAGGGCTACTATGGCTACACCTTC
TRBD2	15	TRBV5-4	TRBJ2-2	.	CASSATSGTIGELFF	TGTGCCAGCAGCGCGACTAGCGGGACAATCGGGGAGCTGTTTTTT
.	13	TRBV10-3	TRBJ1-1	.	CAISEGKLAEAFF	TGTGCCATCAGTGAAGGTAAGCTGGCTGAAGCTTTCTTT
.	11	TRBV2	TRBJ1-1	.	CATTMNTEAFF	TGTGCCACTACGATGAACACTGAAGCTTTCTTT
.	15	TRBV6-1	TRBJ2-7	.	CASSEAGPPQWEQYF	TGTGCCAGCAGTGAAGCGGGACCACCCCAATGGGAGCAGTACTTC
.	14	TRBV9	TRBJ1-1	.	CASSADRLNTEAFF	TGTGCCAGCAGCGCAGACAGATTGAACACTGAAGCTTTCTTT
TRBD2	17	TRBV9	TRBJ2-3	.	CASSATFERGGTDTQYF	TGTGCCAGCAGCGCCACCTTCGAGCGGGGGGGCACAGATACGCAGTATTTT
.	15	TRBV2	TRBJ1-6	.	CASSTTAEDNSPLHF	TGTGCCAGCAGTACCACCGCGGAGGATAATTCACCCCTCCACTTT
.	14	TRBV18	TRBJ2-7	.	CASSPQQGLYEQYF	TGTGCCAGCTCACCACAGCAGGGTCTGTACGAGCAGTACTTC
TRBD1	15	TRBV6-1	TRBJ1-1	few	CASSRLDRLSTEAFF	TGTGCCAGCAGTAGACTGGACAGGCTTTCCACTGAAGCTTTCTTT
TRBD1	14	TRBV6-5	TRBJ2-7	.	CASSDRGGDYEQYF	TGTGCCAGCAGCGACAGGGGGGGCGACTACGAGCAGTACTTC
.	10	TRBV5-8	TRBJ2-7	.	CASTLYEQYF	TGTGCCAGCACCCTGTACGAGCAGTACTTC
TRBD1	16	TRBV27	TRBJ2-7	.	CASRSLPGQHFYEQYF	TGTGCCAGCAGATCCTTACCGGGACAGCACTTCTACGAGCAGTACTTC
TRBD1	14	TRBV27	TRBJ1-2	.	CASSLGQGRYGYTF	TGTGCCAGCAGTTTAGGACAGGGGAGATATGGCTACACCTTC
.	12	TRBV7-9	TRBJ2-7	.	CASSLDPYEQYF	TGTGCCAGCAGCTTGGACCCCTACGAGCAGTACTTC
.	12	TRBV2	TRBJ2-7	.	CASSAVGREQYF	TGTGCCAGCAGTGCTGTGGGCCGGGAGCAGTACTTC
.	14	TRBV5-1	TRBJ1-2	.	CASSVSLPSGGYTF	TGCGCCAGCAGCGTAAGCCTTCCTTCGGGGGGCTACACCTTC
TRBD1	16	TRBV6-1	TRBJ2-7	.	CASSGLGTGVLYEQYF	TGTGCCAGCAGTGGGCTGGGGACAGGGGTCCTCTACGAGCAGTACTTC
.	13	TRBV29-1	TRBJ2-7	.	CSVNPGLGYEQYF	TGCAGCGTGAACCCAGGGCTTGGCTACGAGCAGTACTTC
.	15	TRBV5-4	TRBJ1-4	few	CASSLGGQGREKLFF	TGTGCCAGCAGCTTGGGGGGGCAGGGTAGAGAAAAACTGTTTTTT
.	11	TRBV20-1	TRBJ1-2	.	CSATDGGGYTF	TGCAGTGCAACTGACGGGGGTGGCTACACCTTC